This note documents a single T cell receptor (beta chain) sequence. Its target is unknown. This sample was taken from a study of shared clonotypes between healthy human individuals. The study, taken as a whole, reports: Estimated richness was generally greater in naive than memory subsets. An anticipated effect of sequencing depth on clonotype sharing among donors was recognized.

The junction had 5 bases not matched to a gene; V was cut back by 6 bases and J by 3 bases. Germline CDR1 MDHEN, CDR2 SYDVKM. CDR3 length: 13 amino acids. Data came from immunoSEQ multiplex PCR; TCRdb stores just in-frame clones and leaves some out. Among 2,100,000 or so clones listed, approximately 96% were seen once. Splitting the CD4+ cells yielded a CD45RA+ naive subset and a CD45RA-negative memory subset. This TCR derives from a man between 18 and 35 years old in good health. The sequencing sample was made of naive CD4+ T cells sorted from blood. Specified subset: CD45RA+ positively selected. The chain has TRBV28 and TRBJ2-7; TRBD1 aligns across 7 bases. CDR3 amino acids: CASSRDRLYEQYF. In nucleotides, the CDR3 is TGTGCCAGCAGCAGGGACAGACTCTACGAGCAGTACTTC.